The entry below gives a single T cell receptor beta chain sequence along with its context. In the original processing: Counts of nucleated cells, estimated from reference gene primer amplification, were obtained. Here immunoSEQ multiplex PCR was the method, and the copy in TCRdb shows in-frame clones only, minus some. V and J calls plus clone size are reproduced from that table; the DNA served to infer D and trimming. This table holds 150,000 or so clones, around 84% found once. This specimen belongs to a study of blood T cell repertoires in COVID-19. Study-wide background: Acute and convalescent COVID-19 specimens originated in the United States, Italy and Spain. In each case, the material was cDNA or gDNA derived from T cells, B-cell-depleted T cells, or PBMCs.

V gave up 2 bases and J gave up 5 bases; unmatched junction bases: 5. The CDR3 length is 14 residues. Germline V gene data show CDR1 as LGHDT and CDR2 as YNNKEL (reference sequence). Sequencing input: peripheral blood. The sequence derives from a middle-aged man with active or convalescent COVID-19. V gene TRBV3-1 (or the pseudogene TRBV3-2) combines with J gene TRBJ1-1; 7 nucleotides match TRBD1. The CDR3 coding sequence is TGTGCCAGCAGCCAAACAGACAGGGAAACTGAAGCTTTCTTT. It is translated as CASSQTDRETEAFF.